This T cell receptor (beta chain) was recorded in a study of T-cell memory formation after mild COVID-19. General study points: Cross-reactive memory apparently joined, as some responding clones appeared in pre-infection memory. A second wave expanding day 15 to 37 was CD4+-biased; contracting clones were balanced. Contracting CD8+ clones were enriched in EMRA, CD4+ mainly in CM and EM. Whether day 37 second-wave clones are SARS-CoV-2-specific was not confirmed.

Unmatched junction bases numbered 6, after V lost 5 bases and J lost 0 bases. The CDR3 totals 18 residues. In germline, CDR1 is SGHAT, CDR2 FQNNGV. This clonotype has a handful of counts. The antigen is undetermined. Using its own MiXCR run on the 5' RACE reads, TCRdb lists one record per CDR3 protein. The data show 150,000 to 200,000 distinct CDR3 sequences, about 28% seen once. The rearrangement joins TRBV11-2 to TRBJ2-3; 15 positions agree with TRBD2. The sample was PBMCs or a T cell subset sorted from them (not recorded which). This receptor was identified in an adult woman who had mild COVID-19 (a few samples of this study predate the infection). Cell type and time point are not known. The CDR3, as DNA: TGTGCCAGCAGCGCCGGGACTAGCGGGAGGAGCAGCACAGATACGCAGTATTTT. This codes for CASSAGTSGRSSTDTQYF.